These 21 T cell receptor beta chains came from one sample sequenced in a study of vaccination and CD4 T cells after COVID-19. The Oncomine TCR Beta short-read assay sequenced DNA from cultured CD4+ T cells. One entry per CDR3 protein, called by TCRdb with MiXCR from the PCR reads. The sample includes 25,000 or so distinct CDR3 sequences, 43% of them seen just once. Treatment of the sample: approximately 10-day PBMC culture with coronavirus spike peptide pools or control peptides (ViraFEST assay). These receptors' antigens are unknown. Sequencing was done on a sample of CD4+ T cells from blood, cultured in vitro. These receptors all come from a human donor who had recovered from COVID-19.

This chain joins TRBV7-2 and TRBJ2-7; TRBD1 might be the D (6 bases). Between the trimmed V and J ends, which lost 5 bases and 3 bases, there was a span of 29 bases. CDR3 length: 19 amino acids. Germline V lookup: CDR1 SGHTA, CDR2 FQGNSA. In DNA form, the CDR3 reads TGTGCCAGCAGCCCGCGGGCCCCGCGCAGGACAGCCTTTTTCTACGAGCAGTACTTC. Protein product: CASSPRAPRRTAFFYEQYF.

A few counts support this clonotype. The chain links TRBV4-1 to TRBJ2-7; D uncertain. V shed 2 bases and J shed 12 bases, with 11 bases lying between them. This CDR3 spans 11 amino acids. Germline assignment: CDR1 MGHRA and CDR2 YSYEKL. The CDR3 DNA follows: TGCGCCAGCAGCCAATTAGGCCCCTTGTACTTC. Its translation is CASSQLGPLYF.

The DNA for the CDR3 is TGTGCCAGCAGCTTAAGTCGTCCGGAGACCCAGTACTTC. It encodes CASSLSRPETQYF. This chain joins TRBV7-3 and TRBJ2-5; D is unresolved. The CDR3 spans 13 residues. Between the trimmed V and J ends, which lost 1 base and 5 bases, there was a span of 8 bases. From germline, CDR1 is SGHTA and CDR2 FQGTGA.

The V gene is TRBV19, the J gene TRBJ2-5; D is ambiguous. The germline V and J ends were trimmed by 10 bases and 7 bases, with 16 bases remaining between them. The CDR3 totals 12 residues. Germline CDR1 LNHDA, CDR2 SQIVND (reference sequence). The CDR3: CATTGLTTTQYF. The CDR3 DNA reads TGTGCCACTACGGGCCTTACGACGACCCAGTACTTC.

The chain couples TRBV28 to TRBJ1-2, with D uncertain. The V end was cut by 2 bases, the J end by 8 bases, with 12 bases between. The length of the CDR3 is 13 residues. Per germline, CDR1 MDHEN and CDR2 SYDVKM. DNA of the CDR3: TGTGCCAGCAGTTTAATGGAGACGAGAGGCTACACCTTC. Translation gives CASSLMETRGYTF.

The chain uses TRBV10-2 and TRBJ2-2; 9 positions agree with TRBD1. This CDR3 contains 14 residues. V dropped 6 bases and J dropped 9; count of bases not matched to a gene: 8. Germline assignment: CDR1 WSHSY and CDR2 SAAADI. For the CDR3, the DNA is TGCGCCAGCAGGACAGGGGGTTTTAGCCGGGAGCTGTTTTTT. This translates into CASRTGGFSRELFF.

This clonotype was seen only a few times. The V and J genes are TRBV6-1 and TRBJ2-7, with D possibly TRBD1 on 6 matching bases. V dropped 7 bases and J dropped 2 bases, with 12 bases sitting between them. In germline, CDR1 is MNHNS, CDR2 SASEGT. This CDR3 has 13 amino acids. DNA for the CDR3: TGTGCCAGCACTCCGGGACAAGCCTACGAGCAGTACTTC. This encodes CASTPGQAYEQYF.

V gene TRBV10-3 combines with J gene TRBJ2-3, with unresolved D. Per the germline V gene, CDR1 is ENHRY and CDR2 is SYGVKD. Trimming removed 4 bases at V and 2 bases at J, with 10 bases between. The CDR3 covers 14 residues. CDR3 in DNA: TGTGCCATCAGTGGCGCGGCCGCCACAGATACGCAGTATTTT. As protein: CAISGAAATDTQYF.

This clonotype was recorded once. One end of the junction does not line up with germline, which may come from a read error. The V call is TRBV5-4, the J call TRBJ2-5; D possibly uses TRBD1 or TRBD2 (6 bases each). The CDR3 is made up of 14 amino acids. Germline V lookup: CDR1 SGHNT, CDR2 YYREEE (reference sequence). The CDR3 is CASSQDSEGVTQYF. DNA of the CDR3: TGCGCCAGCAGCCAAGATTCGGAGGGGGTAACCCAGTACTTC.

This clonotype was seen more than once but under ten times. The rearrangement links TRBV20-1 to TRBJ1-1; 8 bases are a match to TRBD1. The J segment lost 0 bases and the V segment lost 7 bases, leaving 10 bases of the junction unmatched. CDR1 and CDR2 from the germline V gene are DFQATT and SNEGSKA (reference sequence). CDR3 size: 15 residues. CDR3 bases: TGCAGTGTAAACGGGGCAGGGGGCCTGAACACTGAAGCTTTCTTT. Translated: CSVNGAGGLNTEAFF.

This clonotype came up a few times. The rearrangement joins TRBV7-2 to TRBJ1-1, with 7 bases fitting TRBD1. This CDR3 is 16 amino acids long. Germline CDR1 reads SGHTA; CDR2 reads FQGNSA. V shed 5 bases and J 7 bases; nucleotides not matched to a gene: 16. The CDR3 loop reads CASSPRRPGGVDEAFF. The CDR3 DNA is TGTGCCAGCAGCCCCCGGAGACCAGGGGGAGTGGATGAAGCTTTCTTT.

Only one count was recorded for this clonotype. The rearrangement joins TRBV4-1 to TRBJ2-2; 7 nucleotides align to TRBD1. CDR1 MGHRA and CDR2 YSYEKL come from the germline V gene. The CDR3 totals 15 residues. V lost 1 base, J lost 3 bases, and 2 bases stayed unmatched. CDR3 DNA: TGCGCCAGCAGCCAAGGGCAGGGGGACACCGGGGAGCTGTTTTTT. Amino acid sequence: CASSQGQGDTGELFF.

The chain employs TRBV20-1 and TRBJ2-2; possible D gene TRBD1, 5 bases. Germline-derived CDR1 and CDR2 are DFQATT and SNEGSKA (reference sequence). This CDR3 is 15 amino acids long. This chain's CDR3 is CSAPDSTANTGELFF. DNA for the CDR3: TGCAGCGCTCCCGACAGTACCGCGAACACCGGGGAGCTGTTTTTT.

This chain uses TRBV5-5 with TRBJ2-7; D is perhaps TRBD1 (6 bases). Germline CDR1 is SGHKS and CDR2 is YYEKEE (reference sequence). The CDR3 runs 13 residues. Deletions cut 6 bases from V and 5 bases from J, with 15 bases between. CDR3 in amino acids: CASIPQGFHEQYF. The CDR3 nucleotides are TGTGCCAGCATACCTCAGGGGTTCCACGAGCAGTACTTC.

The genes are TRBV28 and TRBJ2-7, with 7 nucleotides matching TRBD1. Trimming at V came to 6 bases and at J to 2 bases, leaving 7 bases not matched to a gene. This CDR3 is built from 14 residues. Germline V gene sequence: CDR1 MDHEN, CDR2 SYDVKM. Written as DNA, the CDR3 is TGTGCCAGCAGCCCTGGACAGGCCCCCTACGAGCAGTACTTC. This sequence encodes CASSPGQAPYEQYF.

V gene TRBV29-1 combines with J gene TRBJ2-5; 7 bases map to TRBD1. The germline CDR1 and CDR2 sequences are SQVTM and ANQGSEA. V was clipped by 5 bases and J by 5 bases; unmatched bases: 8. The CDR3 is 13 amino acids. The CDR3 spells CSVRKGGGETQYF. The CDR3 coding sequence is TGCAGCGTTAGGAAAGGGGGCGGGGAGACCCAGTACTTC.

The rearrangement joins TRBV2 to TRBJ1-1, with a tentative D call TRBD1 (5 bases). Deletions cut 11 bases from V and 5 bases from J, with 15 bases between. Germline assignment: CDR1 SNHLY and CDR2 FYNNEI. The CDR3 runs 12 residues. In nucleotides, the CDR3 is TGTGCCGGACACCAGTTTGGGACTGAAGCTTTCTTT. This encodes CAGHQFGTEAFF.

The table lists this clonotype with a count of one. This chain connects TRBV6-1 to TRBJ2-5; 11 bases fit TRBD2. V gave up 7 bases and J gave up 2 bases; unmatched junction bases: 6. The CDR3 runs to 15 residues. The germline gives CDR1 MNHNS, CDR2 SASEGT. This CDR3 reads CASNPGLAAQETQYF. The CDR3 DNA is TGTGCCAGCAATCCGGGACTAGCGGCACAAGAGACCCAGTACTTC.

V gene TRBV7-3 combines with J gene TRBJ1-1, with TRBD1 as a possible D gene (6 bases). The CDR3 sequence is 14 residues long. Germline V CDR1 and CDR2: SGHTA, FQGTGA. Between the trimmed V and J ends, which lost 0 bases and 4 bases, there was a span of 9 bases. The CDR3 sequence is CASSLTGAGTEAFF. The CDR3 DNA follows: TGTGCCAGCAGCTTAACGGGGGCGGGCACTGAAGCTTTCTTT.

About this clonotype: A junction end diverges from the germline sequence, so it may reflect a read error. The chain recombines TRBV7-7 with TRBJ2-3; D call uncertain. The CDR3 contains 13 residues. The germline V gene has CDR1 SSHAT and CDR2 FNYEAQ (reference sequence). The CDR3 spells CASSVGFTDTQYF. The CDR3 bases are TGTGCTAGCAGCGTTGGATTCACAGATACGCAGTATTTT.

V and J are TRBV12-3 or TRBV12-4 and TRBJ1-5; a possible D gene is TRBD1 (6 bases). The CDR3 loop spans 14 amino acids. The ends were cut back, 5 bases at V and 5 bases at J, with 13 bases in the middle. As DNA, the CDR3 is TGTGCCAGCAGTCCACAGGGTCCTCATCAGCCCCAGCATTTT. Its translation: CASSPQGPHQPQHF.